A single sample is the source of the 27 T cell receptor beta chains below, sequenced in a study of cytomegalovirus exposure and HLA in healthy donors. PCR primers comprised 60 Vbeta and 13 Jbeta primers. Sequenced by immunoSEQ multiplex PCR; TCRdb stores in-frame clones only, minus some. The profile covers around 150,000 clones, with 65% to 80% appearing a single time and around 3.1% taken by the ten largest. Sample: PBMCs. Receptor source: a man aged 40-50 years in good health and CMV-seronegative.

The chain has TRBV5-4 and TRBJ1-3; 8 bases line up with TRBD1. Germline V lookup: CDR1 SGHNT, CDR2 YYREEE (reference sequence). V was clipped by 2 bases and J by 4 bases; unmatched bases: 5. The CDR3 runs to 15 residues. The CDR3 spells CASSFQGARGNTIYF. The CDR3 DNA reads TGTGCCAGCAGCTTCCAGGGGGCGCGGGGAAACACCATATATTTT.

This clone was observed a few times. V gene TRBV30 combines with J gene TRBJ2-7; possible D gene TRBD1, 6 bases. The germline V and J ends were trimmed by 2 bases and 7 bases, with 15 bases remaining between them. This CDR3 comprises 13 residues. Germline CDR1 is GTSNPN and CDR2 is SVGIG (reference sequence). CDR3 protein: CAWSYQTGGEQYF. DNA of the CDR3: TGTGCCTGGAGTTACCAGACAGGTGGAGAGCAGTACTTC. The variable domain in full, completed from reference TRBV30 and TRBJ2-7, reads SQTIHQWPATLVQPVGSPLSLECTVEGTSNPNLYWYRQAAGRGLQLLFYSVGIGQISSEVPQNLSASRPQDRQFILSSKKLLLSDSGFYLCAWSYQTGGEQYFGPGTRLTVT.

The gene calls are TRBV29-1 and TRBJ2-1, with D possibly matching TRBD2 (6 bases). CDR3 length: 11 amino acids. Germline V gene sequence: CDR1 SQVTM, CDR2 ANQGSEA. The CDR3 DNA reads as TGCGGAGGGAGCTCCTACAATGAGCAGTTCTTC. Translating gives CGGSSYNEQFF.

The rearrangement joins TRBV6-5 to TRBJ2-7; 7 bases fit TRBD1. In germline, CDR1 is MNHEY, CDR2 SVGAGI. This CDR3 region has 16 residues. The J segment lost 9 bases and the V segment lost 0 bases, leaving 14 bases of the junction unmatched. The CDR3 here is CASSYSGQSAPVRQYF. For the CDR3, the DNA is TGTGCCAGCAGTTACTCGGGACAGTCCGCCCCGGTACGGCAGTACTTC.

CDR3 loop: CASSHNPLGVSNEQFF. The CDR3 bases are TGTGCCAGCAGCCACAACCCTCTGGGAGTCAGCAATGAGCAGTTCTTC. This chain joins TRBV14 and TRBJ2-1, with D tentatively TRBD2 (5 bases). Germline V gives CDR1 SGHDN, CDR2 FVKESK. The CDR3 covers 16 residues. V was cut by 3 bases and J by 6 bases, with 18 bases left in between.

The chain is built from TRBV5-4 and TRBJ2-7, with 9 bases lining up with TRBD1. The CDR3 length is 14 residues. Trimming removed 5 bases from V and 5 bases from J; junction bases left unmatched: 8. Germline-derived CDR1 and CDR2 are SGHNT and YYREEE (reference sequence). Written as DNA, the CDR3 is TGTGCCAGCAGTCGGGGACAGGGTCTGGACGAGCAGTACTTC. It codes for CASSRGQGLDEQYF.

The chain carries TRBV5-1 and TRBJ2-5, with TRBD2 as a possible D gene (5 bases). This CDR3 contains 14 residues. The germline V gene encodes CDR1 SGHRS and CDR2 YFSETQ. The V and J ends lost 2 bases and 3 bases respectively, with 11 bases between them. The CDR3 region is CASSFRTGKETQYF. The CDR3 nucleotides read TGCGCCAGCAGCTTTAGGACGGGGAAAGAGACCCAGTACTTC.

This clone was seen a handful of times. The V gene is TRBV5-1, the J gene TRBJ2-3, with D tentatively TRBD2 (5 bases). The CDR3 runs 14 residues. Germline assignment: CDR1 SGHRS and CDR2 YFSETQ. Trimming cost V 4 bases and J 0 bases, with 9 bases left between them. In DNA, the CDR3 is TGCGCCAGCAGCCCCGGGAAGAGCACAGATACGCAGTATTTT. Its protein is CASSPGKSTDTQYF.

The rearrangement links TRBV6-5 to TRBJ1-2; TRBD1 might be the D (5 bases). The germline V gene has CDR1 MNHEY and CDR2 SVGAGI. The V end was cut by 2 bases, the J end by 1 base, with 8 bases between. The CDR3 loop spans 14 amino acids. Here the CDR3 reads CASSYDSDNYGYTF. Written as DNA, the CDR3 is TGTGCCAGCAGTTACGACAGTGATAACTATGGCTACACCTTC.

The V gene is TRBV10-3, the J gene TRBJ2-6; perhaps TRBD1 as D (5 bases). This CDR3 has 17 residues. The V end lost 2 bases, the J end lost 0 bases, and 11 bases lay between the germline ends. Germline assignment: CDR1 ENHRY and CDR2 SYGVKD. As DNA, the CDR3 is TGTGCCATCAGTGAGACAGGCACCGCCTCTGGGGCCAACGTCCTGACTTTC. It codes for CAISETGTASGANVLTF.

This clone was seen a few times. The rearrangement joins TRBV11-3 to TRBJ2-1, with 7 bases lining up with TRBD1. This CDR3 contains 12 residues. CDR1 and CDR2 (germline): SGHNT, YENEEA. The V and J ends lost 1 base and 16 bases, in that order; junction bases with no gene match: 7. The CDR3 DNA reads as TGTGCCAGCAGCTTAGGGCCGGGGACAGCCTTCTTC. This translates into CASSLGPGTAFF. The variable domain in full, with the rest retrieved from reference TRBV11-3 and TRBJ2-1, is EAGVVQSPRYKIIEKKQPVAFWCNPISGHNTLYWYLQNLGQGPELLIRYENEEAVDDSQLPKDRFSAERLKGVDSTLKIQPAELGDSAVYLCASSLGPGTAFFGPGTRLTVL.

The rearrangement links TRBV11-1 to TRBJ1-5; the D gene is possibly TRBD1 (5 bases). Germline V gives CDR1 SGHAT, CDR2 FQDESV (reference sequence). Trimming took 1 base from V and 4 from J, leaving 17 bases between them. CDR3 size: 17 residues. CDR3: CASSLVGFRAKNQPQHF. CDR3 in DNA: TGTGCCAGCAGCTTAGTGGGGTTCAGGGCGAAGAATCAGCCCCAGCATTTT.

This sequence joins TRBV28 and TRBJ2-3, with a weak D call TRBD2 (6 bases). Germline-derived CDR1 and CDR2 are MDHEN and SYDVKM. V lost 5 bases and J 3 bases, leaving 21 bases between the germline ends. The length of the CDR3 is 17 residues. The CDR3 DNA reads as TGTGCCAGCAGTCAAAACCCACGGGCGGGAATTACAGATACGCAGTATTTT. This codes for CASSQNPRAGITDTQYF.

The rearrangement joins TRBV9 to TRBJ2-7, with TRBD2 matching 10 bases. CDR1 and CDR2 (germline): SGDLS, YYNGEE. Trimming took 0 bases from V and 7 from J; bases not matched to a gene: 13. The CDR3 loop spans 17 amino acids. The CDR3 here is CASSVGLAGVNFGEQYF. The DNA for the CDR3 is TGTGCCAGCAGCGTAGGGCTAGCGGGAGTTAACTTCGGGGAGCAGTACTTC.

The chain recombines TRBV5-4 with TRBJ2-6, with 11 bases lining up with TRBD1. CDR1 and CDR2 (germline): SGHNT, YYREEE (reference sequence). CDR3 length: 17 amino acids. The junction had 4 bases not matched to a gene; V was cut back by 4 bases and J by 1 base. The CDR3 sequence is CASSTGQGASGANVLTF. The CDR3 nucleotides are TGTGCCAGCAGCACCGGACAGGGGGCGTCTGGGGCCAACGTCCTGACTTTC.

V usage is TRBV10-3 and J usage is TRBJ1-1; 9 positions match TRBD1. V trimming: 0 bases; J trimming: 0 bases; junction bases outside the gene matches: 11. Germline lookup yields CDR1 ENHRY and CDR2 SYGVKD. This CDR3 is 19 amino acids long. The CDR3 DNA sequence: TGTGCCATCAGTGAGTCGAAATCCGGGACAGGGTACATGAACACTGAAGCTTTCTTT. Amino acids: CAISESKSGTGYMNTEAFF.

A single count supports this clone. The chain links TRBV29-1 to TRBJ2-1; D perhaps matches TRBD1 (5 bases). The CDR3 sequence is 12 residues long. Germline loops: CDR1 SQVTM, CDR2 ANQGSEA. V lost 3 bases and J 8 bases, leaving 11 bases between the germline ends. The CDR3 region is CSVDQGDHEQFF. The CDR3 DNA is TGCAGCGTTGACCAGGGTGATCATGAGCAGTTCTTC.

There are a few counts of this clone. The rearrangement links TRBV6-1 to TRBJ1-2, with 8 nucleotides matching TRBD1. Germline CDR1 MNHNS, CDR2 SASEGT. J was trimmed by 7 bases and V by 3 bases; bases with no gene match: 1. The CDR3 consists of 12 residues. This CDR3 reads CASSDRGRGYTF. DNA for the CDR3: TGTGCCAGCAGTGACAGGGGGCGTGGCTACACCTTC.

The J gene is TRBJ1-1, the V gene TRBV10-3; D is unclear. The CDR3 sequence is 16 residues long. Germline values: CDR1 ENHRY, CDR2 SYGVKD. Deletions cut 5 bases from V and 5 bases from J, with 21 bases between. The CDR3: CAISPGGQAWRTEAFF. As DNA, the CDR3 is TGTGCCATCAGTCCCGGAGGGCAAGCTTGGCGGACTGAAGCTTTCTTT.

This rearrangement joins TRBV2 to TRBJ2-6; TRBD2 agrees at 15 bases. The germline V gene has CDR1 SNHLY and CDR2 FYNNEI. V was clipped by 4 bases and J by 1 base; unmatched bases: 2. The CDR3 runs 18 residues. In DNA, the CDR3 is TGTGCCAGCAGTGGGGGACTAGCGGGAGGTTCTGGGGCCAACGTCCTGACTTTC. Protein product: CASSGGLAGGSGANVLTF.

V is TRBV5-1 and J is TRBJ1-1; D not certain. The CDR3 consists of 14 residues. V dropped 1 base and J dropped 4 bases, with 11 bases sitting between them. Per the germline V gene, CDR1 is SGHRS and CDR2 is YFSETQ. CDR3 DNA: TGCGCCAGCAGCTTGACGGGGATATCCACTGAAGCTTTCTTT. It yields the protein CASSLTGISTEAFF.

This sequence joins TRBV29-1 and TRBJ1-2; 9 nucleotides match TRBD1. The CDR3 consists of 13 residues. The ends lost 5 bases at V and 4 bases at J; junction bases unmatched: 5. Germline V gene lookup returns CDR1 SQVTM and CDR2 ANQGSEA. CDR3 residues: CSVIGTGSYGYTF. The CDR3 DNA sequence: TGCAGCGTTATCGGGACAGGGAGCTATGGCTACACCTTC.

The chain couples TRBV7-9 to TRBJ2-7, with D perhaps matching TRBD2 (6 bases). Germline CDR1 and CDR2: SEHNR and FQNEAQ (reference sequence). CDR3 length equals 15 residues. The V gene lost 2 bases and the J gene lost 0 bases, with 11 bases spanning the gap. CDR3 sequence reads: CASSLWRDLSYEQYF. The CDR3 DNA follows: TGTGCCAGCAGCTTATGGAGGGACCTCTCCTACGAGCAGTACTTC. Drawing the rest from reference TRBV7-9 and TRBJ2-7, the complete variable domain is DTGVSQNPRHKITKRGQNVTFRCDPISEHNRLYWYRQTLGQGPEFLTYFQNEAQLEKSRLLSDRFSAERPKGSFSTLEIQRTEQGDSAMYLCASSLWRDLSYEQYFGPGTRLTVT.

This clone occurred a few times. For the CDR3, the DNA is TGTGCCAGCAGCCGCGGGACTAGCGGGAACACCGGGGAGCTGTTTTTT. The encoded protein is CASSRGTSGNTGELFF. V is TRBV2 and J is TRBJ2-2; 11 bases map to TRBD2. This CDR3 spans 16 amino acids. Germline CDR1 reads SNHLY; CDR2 reads FYNNEI. With V trimmed by 6 bases and J by 1 base, 4 bases remained unmatched. Using reference TRBV2 and TRBJ2-2 for the parts outside the CDR3, the full variable domain is EPEVTQTPSHQVTQMGQEVILRCVPISNHLYFYWYRQILGQKVEFLVSFYNNEISEKSEIFDDQFSVERPDGSNFTLKIRSTKLEDSAMYFCASSRGTSGNTGELFFGEGSRLTVL.

This chain joins TRBV28 and TRBJ1-5; a possible D gene is TRBD1 (5 bases). With 6 bases removed from V and 0 bases from J, the gap between germline ends came to 18 bases. Germline loops: CDR1 MDHEN, CDR2 SYDVKM. CDR3 length equals 17 residues. The CDR3 here is CASSQGHRSISNQPQHF. CDR3 DNA sequence: TGTGCCAGCAGCCAAGGACACAGATCAATTAGCAATCAGCCCCAGCATTTT.

This sequence joins TRBV10-3 and TRBJ1-2; 8 positions match TRBD1. The trim removed 6 bases at V and 3 bases at J, leaving 9 bases unmatched. The germline V gene has CDR1 ENHRY and CDR2 SYGVKD. The CDR3 length is 15 residues. The CDR3 DNA sequence: TGTGCCATCAGCCTCTCGACAGGGGAGGACTATGGCTACACCTTC. Encoded protein: CAISLSTGEDYGYTF.

Notes on this clone: The same CDR3 is also encoded by other DNA sequences in this sample. This rearrangement joins TRBV18 to TRBJ2-7; D remains unclear. CDR1 is KGHSH and CDR2 is LQKENI in the germline V gene. This CDR3 region has 14 residues. V shed 3 bases and J shed 0 bases, with 9 bases lying between them. CDR3 sequence (DNA): TGTGCCAGCTCACCCTCAGGTAGCTCCTACGAGCAGTACTTC. Translated: CASSPSGSSYEQYF.